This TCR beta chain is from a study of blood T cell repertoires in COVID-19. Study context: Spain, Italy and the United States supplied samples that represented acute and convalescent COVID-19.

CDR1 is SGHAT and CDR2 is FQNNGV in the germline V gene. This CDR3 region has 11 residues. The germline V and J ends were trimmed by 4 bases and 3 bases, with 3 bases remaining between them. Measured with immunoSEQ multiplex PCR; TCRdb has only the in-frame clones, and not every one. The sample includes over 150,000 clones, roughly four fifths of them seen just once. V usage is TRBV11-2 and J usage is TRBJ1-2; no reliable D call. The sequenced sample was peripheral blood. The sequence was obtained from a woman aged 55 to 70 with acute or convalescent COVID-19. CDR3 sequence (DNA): TGTGCCAGCAGCTCCTACTATGGCTACACCTTC. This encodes CASSSYYGYTF.